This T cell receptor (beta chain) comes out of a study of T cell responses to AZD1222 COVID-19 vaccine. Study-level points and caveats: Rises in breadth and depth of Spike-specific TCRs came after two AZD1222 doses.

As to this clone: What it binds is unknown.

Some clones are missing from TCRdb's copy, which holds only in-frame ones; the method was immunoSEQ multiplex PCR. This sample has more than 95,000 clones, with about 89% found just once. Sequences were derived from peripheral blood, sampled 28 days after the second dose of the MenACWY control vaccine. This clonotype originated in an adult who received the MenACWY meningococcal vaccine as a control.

The CDR3 nucleotides read TGTGCCAGCAGCCAGAAGAAGTTCCCTAACTATGGCTACACCTTC. Protein: CASSQKKFPNYGYTF. This chain links TRBV5-4 with TRBJ1-2; D call uncertain. This CDR3 region has 15 residues. The germline V and J ends were trimmed by 4 bases and 0 bases, with 13 bases remaining between them. Germline V gene sequence: CDR1 SGHNT, CDR2 YYREEE (reference sequence).